The rows below give T cell receptor beta chains drawn from one sample of a study of T cells in Graves' hyperthyroidism and ophthalmopathy. TCRdb recomputed calls from the multiplex PCR reads with MiXCR, one row per CDR3 protein. The table shows 96,000 or so distinct CDR3 sequences, with roughly 49% occurring only once. Sequencing was carried out using blood. Every receptor here comes from a woman between 35 and 50 years old with Graves' hyperthyroidism. Each CDR3 is given with its conserved first and last residue. The order of the fields is J gene, V gene, clone size, D gene, CDR3 protein, CDR3 DNA. A D gene is named only where the DNA matches it firmly. Not every row has a clone size; where given, it reads once, few, many or a size class.

TRBJ1-2	TRBV10-3	.	TRBD1	CAIQTGGGYTF	TGTGCCATTCAAACAGGGGGCGGCTACACCTTC
TRBJ2-7	TRBV6-1	few	TRBD1	CASSGKRPGGVFAYEQYF	TGTGCCAGCAGTGGAAAAAGGCCAGGGGGAGTCTTCGCCTACGAGCAGTACTTC
TRBJ2-2	TRBV9	few	TRBD2	CASSTSGTGTGELFF	TGTGCCAGCAGCACAAGCGGGACGGGCACCGGGGAGCTGTTTTTT
TRBJ2-2	TRBV29-1	.	.	CSGGEGDTGELFF	TGCAGCGGGGGAGAAGGGGACACCGGGGAGCTGTTTTTT
TRBJ2-7	TRBV7-9	many	TRBD2	CASSLAGLVYEQYF	TGTGCCAGCAGCTTAGCTGGACTAGTTTACGAGCAGTACTTC
TRBJ1-5	TRBV25-1	few	.	CASSEWGSDQPQHF	TGTGCCAGCAGTGAATGGGGTTCGGATCAGCCCCAGCATTTT
TRBJ2-5	TRBV9	.	TRBD1	CASSYGTGEETQYF	TGTGCCAGCAGCTACGGGACAGGGGAAGAGACCCAGTACTTC
TRBJ2-7	TRBV7-3	.	TRBD1	CASSLGTGVYEQYF	TGTGCCAGCAGCTTAGGGACAGGGGTCTACGAGCAGTACTTC
TRBJ2-3	TRBV12-3/TRBV12-4	.	TRBD2	CASSFGGRGGDTQYF	TGTGCCAGCAGTTTTGGCGGGAGAGGAGGAGATACGCAGTATTTT
TRBJ1-2	TRBV20-1	.	.	CSASRTVYGYTF	TGCAGTGCCAGTCGGACAGTCTATGGCTACACCTTC
TRBJ2-7	TRBV15	.	TRBD2	CATSSQEISGSYEQYF	TGTGCCACCAGCAGCCAAGAGATTAGCGGGAGTTACGAGCAGTACTTC
TRBJ2-7	TRBV15	.	.	CAPVAYEQYF	TGTGCCCCCGTGGCATACGAGCAGTACTTC
TRBJ1-3	TRBV25-1	.	.	CASSPTASSGNTIYF	TGTGCCAGCTCACCCACAGCGTCCTCTGGAAACACCATATATTTT
TRBJ2-7	TRBV7-2	many	.	CASSLGRYEQYF	TGTGCCAGCAGCCTCGGGCGCTACGAGCAGTACTTC
TRBJ2-5	TRBV7-3	.	.	CASSFRRVGWETQYF	TGTGCCAGCAGCTTTCGGCGTGTGGGGTGGGAGACCCAGTACTTC
TRBJ1-2	TRBV10-2	.	TRBD1	CASSESITSPGQDYGYTF	TGCGCCAGCAGTGAGTCGATAACATCACCCGGACAGGACTATGGCTACACCTTC
TRBJ1-5	TRBV20-1	.	.	CSASADRRGFGQPQHF	TGCAGTGCTAGTGCCGACAGGCGAGGGTTTGGACAGCCCCAGCATTTT
TRBJ2-7	TRBV18	.	.	CASSPDYLGDEQYF	TGTGCCAGCTCACCGGACTACCTGGGGGACGAGCAGTACTTC
TRBJ2-2	TRBV9	many	.	CASSPRSGTGELFF	TGTGCCAGCAGCCCGCGGTCGGGCACCGGGGAGCTGTTTTTT
TRBJ2-7	TRBV29-1	.	TRBD2	CSVEGLAGATYEQYF	TGCAGCGTTGAAGGACTAGCGGGAGCCACCTACGAGCAGTACTTC